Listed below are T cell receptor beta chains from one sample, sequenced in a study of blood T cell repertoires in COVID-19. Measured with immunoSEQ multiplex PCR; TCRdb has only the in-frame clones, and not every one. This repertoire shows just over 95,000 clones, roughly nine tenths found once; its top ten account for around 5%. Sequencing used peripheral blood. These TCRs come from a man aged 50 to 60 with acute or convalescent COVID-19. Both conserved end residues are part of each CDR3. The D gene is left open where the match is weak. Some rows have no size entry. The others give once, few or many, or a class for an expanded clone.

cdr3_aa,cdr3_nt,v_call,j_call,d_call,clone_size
CASLGLAGGPNEQFF,TGCGCCAGCCTCGGACTAGCGGGAGGGCCAAATGAGCAGTTCTTC,TRBV5-1,TRBJ2-1,TRBD2,.
CASSGNTGTVFSSGNTIYF,TGTGCCAGCAGTGGAAACACCGGGACAGTGTTCAGCTCTGGAAACACCATATATTTT,TRBV2,TRBJ1-3,TRBD1,.
CASSQDPKLAGGNEQFF,TGCGCCAGCAGCCAAGATCCTAAACTAGCAGGTGGCAATGAGCAGTTCTTC,TRBV4-1,TRBJ2-1,.,few
CASKPGGNSPLHF,TGTGCCAGCAAACCCGGGGGAAATTCACCCCTCCACTTT,TRBV7-8,TRBJ1-6,.,.
CASSLDGWPNEKLFF,TGTGCCAGCAGCTTGGATGGTTGGCCAAATGAAAAACTGTTTTTT,TRBV5-6,TRBJ1-4,.,.
CAIGQDTGELFF,TGTGCCATCGGACAGGACACCGGGGAGCTGTTTTTT,TRBV10-3,TRBJ2-2,TRBD1,.
CASSLGTVSGNTIYF,TGTGCCAGCAGCCTTGGGACAGTCTCTGGAAACACCATATATTTT,TRBV6-5,TRBJ1-3,TRBD1,.
CASSATSKQGVYGYTF,TGTGCCAGCAGCGCGACCAGTAAACAGGGGGTCTATGGCTACACCTTC,TRBV9,TRBJ1-2,TRBD1,.
CSVGPGGSSYEQYF,TGCAGCGTTGGTCCAGGGGGGTCATCCTACGAGCAGTACTTC,TRBV29-1,TRBJ2-7,.,.
CASSIQGGEAFF,TGTGCCAGTAGTATTCAGGGAGGTGAAGCTTTCTTT,TRBV19,TRBJ1-1,.,.
CASSEVASTDTQYF,TGTGCCAGCAGTGAGGTAGCTAGCACAGATACGCAGTATTTT,TRBV2,TRBJ2-3,.,once
CASSLSQGPLCTIYF,TGTGCCAGCAGTTTATCTCAGGGTCCCTTGTGCACCATATATTTT,TRBV27,TRBJ1-3,.,.
CASSRTGTVGTDTQYF,TGTGCCAGCAGCCGGACAGGAACGGTGGGCACAGATACGCAGTATTTT,TRBV14,TRBJ2-3,TRBD1,.
CATGTGSMNTEAFF,TGTGCCACCGGGACAGGCAGTATGAACACTGAAGCTTTCTTT,TRBV6-6,TRBJ1-1,TRBD1,.
CSVGEQGAANYGYTF,TGCAGCGTGGGTGAACAGGGGGCAGCTAACTATGGCTACACCTTC,TRBV29-1,TRBJ1-2,TRBD1,.
CSASGLPSYEQYF,TGCAGTGCTAGTGGGCTTCCCTCCTACGAGCAGTACTTC,TRBV20-1,TRBJ2-7,.,.
CASSPRQGANQPQHF,TGCGCCAGCAGTCCCAGACAGGGGGCTAATCAGCCCCAGCATTTT,TRBV23-1,TRBJ1-5,TRBD1,.
CASSLRGHLETQYF,TGTGCCAGCTCCCTCAGAGGACACTTGGAGACCCAGTACTTC,TRBV18,TRBJ2-5,.,.
CASSLRTGQVANYGYTF,TGCGCCAGCAGCCTGCGGACAGGGCAAGTCGCTAACTATGGCTACACCTTC,TRBV5-1,TRBJ1-2,TRBD1,.
CSVDRGQGWGTEAFF,TGCAGCGTAGACAGGGGGCAGGGTTGGGGCACTGAAGCTTTCTTT,TRBV29-1,TRBJ1-1,TRBD1,few
CASSSLAGPTDTQYF,TGTGCCAGCAGCTCTCTAGCGGGGCCCACAGATACGCAGTATTTT,TRBV5-6,TRBJ2-3,TRBD2,.
CASSMTPYDSNQPQHF,TGTGCCAGTAGTATGACACCATACGATAGCAATCAGCCCCAGCATTTT,TRBV19,TRBJ1-5,.,once
CASSRPGSYEQYF,TGTGCCAGTAGTAGGCCTGGCTCCTACGAGCAGTACTTC,TRBV19,TRBJ2-7,.,.
CASSYTGGHQPQHF,TGTGCCAGCAGTTACACAGGGGGCCATCAGCCCCAGCATTTT,TRBV27,TRBJ1-5,TRBD1,few
CASSLELAGGETQYF,TGTGCCAGCAGCTTAGAATTAGCGGGAGGGGAGACCCAGTACTTC,TRBV11-2,TRBJ2-5,TRBD2,.
CASSYARTSTDTQYF,TGTGCCAGCAGTTATGCCAGGACTAGCACAGATACGCAGTATTTT,TRBV6-2/TRBV6-3,TRBJ2-3,.,.
CARRGGANSPLHF,TGTGCCAGGCGGGGAGGGGCCAATTCACCCCTCCACTTT,TRBV21-1,TRBJ1-6,.,.
CASKHRNLEAFF,TGTGCCAGCAAGCACAGGAACCTTGAAGCTTTCTTT,TRBV2,TRBJ1-1,.,.
CAPLARSGNTIYF,TGTGCCCCCTTGGCTCGCTCTGGAAACACCATATATTTT,TRBV27,TRBJ1-3,.,.
CASSDCRWGATNEKLFF,TGTGCCAGCAGTGATTGCCGCTGGGGGGCAACTAATGAAAAACTGTTTTTT,TRBV6-4,TRBJ1-4,.,few
CASSPRDSSLIYGYTF,TGTGCCAGCTCACCACGAGACAGCTCTTTGATCTATGGCTACACCTTC,TRBV18,TRBJ1-2,.,.
CASSEPGVDYGYTF,TGTGCCAGCAGTGAACCGGGGGTTGACTATGGCTACACCTTC,TRBV2,TRBJ1-2,.,.
CASSSARINTEAFF,TGTGCCAGCAGTTCCGCCAGGATAAACACTGAAGCTTTCTTT,TRBV5-6,TRBJ1-1,.,.
CASLFDRGRNTEAFF,TGCGCCAGCCTCTTCGATAGGGGAAGAAACACTGAAGCTTTCTTT,TRBV10-2,TRBJ1-1,.,.
CASTQLMGGGGYGYTF,TGTGCCAGCACCCAGCTTATGGGGGGAGGGGGCTATGGCTACACCTTC,TRBV2,TRBJ1-2,.,.
CASSRQQGTYGYTF,TGTGCCAGCAGCCGACAACAGGGCACCTATGGCTACACCTTC,TRBV7-9,TRBJ1-2,.,.
CASSQGGRGYTF,TGCGCCAGCAGCCAAGGTGGGAGAGGCTACACCTTC,TRBV4-3,TRBJ1-2,.,.
CASSPTTTNEKLFF,TGTGCCAGCTCACCGACAACAACTAATGAAAAACTGTTTTTT,TRBV18,TRBJ1-4,.,.
CASSSGILAGGINTGELFF,TGCGCCAGCAGCTCGGGAATACTAGCGGGAGGGATTAACACCGGGGAGCTGTTTTTT,TRBV5-1,TRBJ2-2,TRBD2,.
CAWSSGSYEQYF,TGTGCCTGGAGCAGCGGGAGTTACGAGCAGTACTTC,TRBV30,TRBJ2-7,TRBD2,.
CATSDPTSGYNEQFF,TGTGCCACCAGTGATCCGACTAGCGGCTACAATGAGCAGTTCTTC,TRBV24-1,TRBJ2-1,TRBD2,.
CASSFGGAKNGAFF,TGTGCCAGCTCTTTTGGGGGCGCTAAGAACGGGGCTTTCTTT,TRBV3-1/TRBV3-2,TRBJ1-1,.,.
CASSVQGASLDEQYF,TGTGCCAGCAGTGTACAGGGGGCTTCCTTAGACGAGCAGTACTTC,TRBV2,TRBJ2-7,TRBD1,.
CAWSTLTRERYQETQYF,TGTGCCTGGAGCACTTTAACTAGGGAACGGTACCAAGAGACCCAGTACTTC,TRBV30,TRBJ2-5,.,.
CASSVGQGYYGYTF,TGCGCCAGCAGCGTGGGACAGGGCTACTATGGCTACACCTTC,TRBV5-1,TRBJ1-2,TRBD1,once